This T cell receptor (beta chain) was sequenced during a study of control samples from healthy donors and cancer patients. Assay used: immunoSEQ multiplex PCR; TCRdb lists only in-frame clones, some missing. This sample yields approximately 70,000 clones, of which nearly 85% are seen a single time; 15% to 19% belongs to the top ten. The V gene's germline CDR1 is SGHNT and CDR2 YENEEA. Trimming removed 3 bases at V and 11 bases at J, with 11 bases between. This CDR3 is 12 amino acids long. Specimen: blood. The chain recombines TRBV11-3 with TRBJ2-1; D may be TRBD2 (5 bases). This TCR was recovered from a man in his sixties in good health. CDR3: CASSLPSGQQFF. CDR3 coding DNA: TGTGCCAGCAGCTTGCCCAGCGGACAGCAGTTCTTC.